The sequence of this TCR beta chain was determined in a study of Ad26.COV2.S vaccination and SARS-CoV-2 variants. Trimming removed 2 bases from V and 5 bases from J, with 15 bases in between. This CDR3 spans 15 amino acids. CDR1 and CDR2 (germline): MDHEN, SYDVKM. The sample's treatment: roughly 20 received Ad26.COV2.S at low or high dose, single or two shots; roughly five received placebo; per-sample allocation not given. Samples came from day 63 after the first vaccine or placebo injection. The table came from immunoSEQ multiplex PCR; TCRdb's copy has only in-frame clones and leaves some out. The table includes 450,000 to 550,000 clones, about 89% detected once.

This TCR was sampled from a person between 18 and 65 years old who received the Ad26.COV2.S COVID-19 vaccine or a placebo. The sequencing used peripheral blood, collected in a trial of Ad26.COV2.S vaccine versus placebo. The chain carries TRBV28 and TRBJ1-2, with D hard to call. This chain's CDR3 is CASSLGFPGGYGYTF. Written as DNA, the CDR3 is TGTGCCAGCAGTTTAGGGTTCCCGGGCGGATATGGCTACACCTTC.